Listed here are 29 T cell receptor beta chains from one sample, sequenced in a study of blood T cell repertoires in COVID-19. Libraries were prepared by immunoSEQ multiplex PCR; TCRdb keeps only in-frame clonotypes and omits some of them. The repertoire holds fewer than 250,000 clones, about four fifths seen once, with approximately 4.8% in the top ten. Sequencing was done on a sample of PBMCs or T cells enriched from blood (not recorded which). The receptors derive from a woman aged 45-65 years who had been exposed to COVID-19.

J is TRBJ1-1 and V is TRBV29-1; D perhaps matches TRBD1 (5 bases). The V and J ends lost 6 bases and 0 bases respectively, with 20 bases between them. This CDR3 has 16 residues. Germline lookup yields CDR1 SQVTM and CDR2 ANQGSEA. CDR3 nucleotides: TGCAGCGTCGCCGGCGGACGGGGACTGATGAACACTGAAGCTTTCTTT. It codes for CSVAGGRGLMNTEAFF.

The chain joins TRBV3-1 (or the pseudogene TRBV3-2) to TRBJ2-4; TRBD1 agrees at 8 bases. The ends lost 4 bases at V and 4 bases at J; junction bases unmatched: 6. The CDR3 extends over 15 amino acids. CDR1 LGHDT and CDR2 YNNKEL come from the germline V gene (reference sequence). This CDR3 is CASSRADRGKNIQYF. CDR3 coding DNA: TGTGCCAGCAGCCGGGCTGACAGGGGAAAAAACATTCAGTACTTC.

The gene calls are TRBV29-1 and TRBJ2-5; D is unresolved. V lost 7 bases and J 7 bases, leaving 10 bases between the germline ends. CDR1 SQVTM and CDR2 ANQGSEA come from the germline V gene. The CDR3 loop spans 10 amino acids. The CDR3 reads CSAFTGTQYF. CDR3 sequence (DNA): TGCAGCGCCTTTACGGGGACCCAGTACTTC.

The rearrangement links TRBV6-5 to TRBJ1-1; TRBD1 matches at 10 bases. V shed 5 bases, J shed 1 base, and the junction held 4 bases outside the gene matches. CDR1 MNHEY and CDR2 SVGAGI come from the germline V gene. This CDR3 is built from 15 residues. For the CDR3, the DNA is TGTGCCAGCAGTCCGGACAGGGGGGCGAACACTGAAGCTTTCTTT. This sequence encodes CASSPDRGANTEAFF.

This clone came up once. This specimen includes other DNA sequences encoding the same CDR3. The chain couples TRBV29-1 to TRBJ1-1, with D possibly being TRBD1 (6 bases). There are 12 residues in the CDR3. Deletions cut 4 bases from V and 1 base from J, with 7 bases between. The V gene's germline CDR1 is SQVTM and CDR2 ANQGSEA. In DNA form, the CDR3 reads TGCAGCGTTGTACAGGGGAACACTGAAGCTTTCTTT. Translating gives CSVVQGNTEAFF.

This chain links TRBV10-3 with TRBJ1-2, with 9 bases that match TRBD1. V gave up 6 bases and J gave up 7 bases; unmatched junction bases: 3. This CDR3 has 12 residues. CDR1 is ENHRY and CDR2 is SYGVKD in the germline V gene. In DNA, the CDR3 is TGTGCCATCAGGGACAGGGGTGGTGGCTACACCTTC. Protein: CAIRDRGGGYTF.

This clone was seen a handful of times. This chain joins TRBV6-6 and TRBJ1-1, with TRBD1 matching over 7 bases. This CDR3 has 15 amino acids. From germline, CDR1 is MNHNY and CDR2 SVGAGI (reference sequence). Germline trimming cut 4 bases from V and 9 bases from J; bases unmatched to any gene: 14. The CDR3 region is CASSFSLDPGQKAFF. CDR3 bases: TGTGCCAGCAGTTTCTCTCTAGACCCGGGACAGAAAGCTTTCTTT.

The chain joins TRBV18 to TRBJ1-5; the D gene is possibly TRBD1 (6 bases). The V end lost 4 bases, the J end lost 7 bases, and 14 bases lay between the germline ends. This CDR3 has 14 amino acids. Germline V gene lookup returns CDR1 KGHSH and CDR2 LQKENI. This CDR3 is CASSLGQLQQPQHF. Here the CDR3 DNA reads TGTGCCAGCTCACTTGGACAGCTTCAACAGCCCCAGCATTTT.

This clone has a single count. The chain links TRBV6-1 to TRBJ2-5; 7 positions agree with TRBD2. Germline CDR1 and CDR2: MNHNS and SASEGT. V lost 4 bases, J lost 2 bases, and 10 bases stayed unmatched. The CDR3 loop spans 16 amino acids. CDR3 sequence: CASSGLGGSRQETQYF. The CDR3 nucleotides are TGTGCCAGCAGTGGCCTCGGGGGGTCCCGGCAAGAGACCCAGTACTTC.

The chain has TRBV28 and TRBJ1-2, with D perhaps matching TRBD1 (5 bases). The CDR3 totals 14 residues. Germline V CDR1 and CDR2: MDHEN, SYDVKM. V lost 4 bases, J lost 1 base, and 10 bases lay in between. CDR3 loop: CASSSDRLNYGYTF. The CDR3 DNA sequence: TGTGCCAGCAGTTCCGACAGACTTAACTATGGCTACACCTTC.

This sequence joins TRBV6-1 and TRBJ2-1; TRBD2 matches 10 bases. The V gene's germline CDR1 is MNHNS and CDR2 SASEGT. There are 15 residues in the CDR3. The V gene end was trimmed by 5 bases and the J gene end by 4 bases; junction bases not matched to a gene: 5. The CDR3 DNA sequence: TGTGCCAGCAGTCCTAGCGGGGGACTTTACAATGAGCAGTTCTTC. Translation: CASSPSGGLYNEQFF.

The CDR3 DNA is TGTGCCAGCAGCTTGACGACAGGGGGCTATGGCTACACCTTC. Protein product: CASSLTTGGYGYTF. The genes are TRBV5-4 and TRBJ1-2, with 9 bases aligning to TRBD1. From germline, CDR1 is SGHNT and CDR2 YYREEE (reference sequence). The CDR3 runs to 14 residues. Unmatched junction bases numbered 2, after V lost 1 base and J lost 4 bases.

V and J are TRBV7-9 and TRBJ2-7; 10 bases agree with TRBD1. CDR3 length: 15 residues. The germline V gene encodes CDR1 SEHNR and CDR2 FQNEAQ (reference sequence). The J segment lost 5 bases and the V segment lost 2 bases, leaving 6 bases of the junction unmatched. The CDR3 region is CASSLRGQGVDEQYF. The DNA of the CDR3 is TGTGCCAGCAGCTTAAGAGGACAGGGGGTCGACGAGCAGTACTTC.

V gene TRBV29-1 combines with J gene TRBJ2-2; unclear D gene. With 6 bases removed from V and 4 bases from J, the gap between germline ends came to 9 bases. The CDR3 covers 12 residues. Per germline, CDR1 SQVTM and CDR2 ANQGSEA. The CDR3 DNA reads as TGCAGCGTCCGGGTCTTCACCGGGGAGCTGTTTTTT. It is translated as CSVRVFTGELFF.

The chain is built from TRBV7-9 and TRBJ1-2; 9 nucleotides align to TRBD1. There are 15 residues in the CDR3. J lost 4 bases, V lost 4 bases, and 7 bases had no gene match. Germline values: CDR1 SEHNR, CDR2 FQNEAQ (reference sequence). The CDR3, as DNA: TGTGCCAGCAGCTCAACAGGGGGCAGGGGCTATGGCTACACCTTC. It yields the protein CASSSTGGRGYGYTF.

This chain links TRBV2 with TRBJ2-3, with 13 bases identical to TRBD2. With 10 bases clipped from V and 1 base from J, the junction kept 5 bases outside the gene matches. Germline CDR1 is SNHLY and CDR2 is FYNNEI. The CDR3 sequence is 15 residues long. The CDR3 is CAILGTSGGTDTQYF. The CDR3 nucleotides are TGTGCCATCCTAGGGACTAGCGGGGGCACAGATACGCAGTATTTT. The variable domain in full, completed from reference TRBV2 and TRBJ2-3, reads EPEVTQTPSHQVTQMGQEVILRCVPISNHLYFYWYRQILGQKVEFLVSFYNNEISEKSEIFDDQFSVERPDGSNFTLKIRSTKLEDSAMYFCAILGTSGGTDTQYFGPGTRLTVL.

The genes are TRBV18 and TRBJ1-1; D is undetermined. The V gene's germline CDR1 is KGHSH and CDR2 LQKENI. This CDR3 has 17 residues. The V and J ends lost 2 bases and 4 bases respectively, with 20 bases between them. CDR3 protein: CASSPMAFFAEGTEAFF. The CDR3 DNA follows: TGTGCCAGCTCACCAATGGCTTTTTTCGCAGAGGGCACTGAAGCTTTCTTT.

There are a few counts of this clone. This chain links TRBV28 with TRBJ1-1; no clear D. The V end was cut by 5 bases, the J end by 4 bases, with 11 bases between. This CDR3 is built from 13 residues. Germline values: CDR1 MDHEN, CDR2 SYDVKM. CDR3 protein: CASSLRQSTEAFF. The CDR3 DNA reads TGTGCCAGCAGTCTCAGGCAGAGCACTGAAGCTTTCTTT.

V gene TRBV6-4 combines with J gene TRBJ2-3; 9 bases fit TRBD2. Per germline, CDR1 MRHNA and CDR2 SNTAGT. V trimming: 5 bases; J trimming: 1 base; junction bases outside the gene matches: 4. The CDR3 extends over 15 amino acids. The chain's CDR3 is CASSPLAGGTDTQYF. As DNA, the CDR3 is TGTGCCAGCAGTCCATTAGCGGGGGGCACAGATACGCAGTATTTT.

CDR3 in amino acids: CASSLWSGGLTGELFF. The CDR3 DNA sequence: TGTGCCAGCAGTTTATGGAGCGGGGGGCTCACCGGGGAGCTGTTTTTT. This chain uses TRBV28 with TRBJ2-2, with 9 bases that match TRBD2. The J segment lost 4 bases and the V segment lost 0 bases, leaving 3 bases of the junction unmatched. CDR1 and CDR2 (germline): MDHEN, SYDVKM. The CDR3 runs 16 residues.

The chain uses TRBV4-1 and TRBJ2-1; 7 bases are shared with TRBD1. The germline V gene encodes CDR1 MGHRA and CDR2 YSYEKL. There are 16 residues in the CDR3. The V segment lost 6 bases and the J segment 2 bases; nucleotides outside the gene matches: 10. The CDR3 region has the DNA TGCGCCAGCAGTTTAGTGGTAGGGGGCACCTACAATGAGCAGTTCTTC. It is translated as CASSLVVGGTYNEQFF.

The chain couples TRBV10-3 to TRBJ1-1; 11 bases fit TRBD1. This CDR3 region has 14 residues. Per germline, CDR1 ENHRY and CDR2 SYGVKD. Germline trimming cut 6 bases from V and 4 bases from J; bases unmatched to any gene: 4. The CDR3 nucleotides are TGTGCCATCAGCTCCGGGACAGGGGGCACTGAAGCTTTCTTT. Its protein product is CAISSGTGGTEAFF.

This clone was detected once. The chain is built from TRBV11-2 and TRBJ2-3; TRBD1 aligns across 8 bases. Per the germline V gene, CDR1 is SGHAT and CDR2 is FQNNGV. The CDR3 extends over 14 amino acids. The J segment lost 5 bases and the V segment lost 3 bases, leaving 4 bases of the junction unmatched. Written as DNA, the CDR3 is TGTGCCAGCAGCTTGGACAGGGCAGGAGATACGCAGTATTTT. It specifies CASSLDRAGDTQYF. Variable domain in full (rest from reference TRBV11-2 and TRBJ2-3): EAGVAQSPRYKIIEKRQSVAFWCNPISGHATLYWYQQILGQGPKLLIQFQNNGVVDDSQLPKDRFSAERLKGVDSTLKIQPAKLEDSAVYLCASSLDRAGDTQYFGPGTRLTVL.

The chain employs TRBV12-5 and TRBJ2-7; the D gene is possibly TRBD2 (6 bases). CDR1 is LGHNT and CDR2 is FRNRAP in the germline V gene. The CDR3 runs 16 residues. V was cut by 4 bases and J by 3 bases, with 19 bases left in between. CDR3 DNA: TGTGCTAGTGGTTCCACTCGGAGGGGTCAGGACTACGAGCAGTACTTC. Residues: CASGSTRRGQDYEQYF.

The table lists this clone with a count of one. V usage is TRBV28 and J usage is TRBJ1-1; possibly TRBD1 for D (6 bases). Trimming stripped 6 bases from V and 11 bases from J, with 16 bases between. Germline V gene sequence: CDR1 MDHEN, CDR2 SYDVKM. This CDR3 is 12 amino acids long. The CDR3, as DNA: TGTGCCAGCAGCTCCGGACAGCAGCGGGCTTTCTTT. Encoded protein: CASSSGQQRAFF.

This chain connects TRBV6-6 to TRBJ1-3, with D possibly matching TRBD1 (6 bases). Germline loops: CDR1 MNHNY, CDR2 SVGAGI (reference sequence). V was clipped by 6 bases and J by 2 bases, with 14 bases between them. This CDR3 comprises 15 residues. Here the CDR3 reads CASSPRGGAGNTIYF. CDR3 nucleotide sequence: TGTGCCAGCAGCCCTAGAGGGGGGGCTGGAAACACCATATATTTT.

This chain uses TRBV28 with TRBJ2-7, with a possible D match to TRBD1 (5 bases). Trimming removed 3 bases from V and 0 bases from J, with 12 bases in between. The CDR3 is 15 residues long. Germline values: CDR1 MDHEN, CDR2 SYDVKM. Written as DNA, the CDR3 is TGTGCCAGCAGTTTGGCAGGGCCCTACTCCTACGAGCAGTACTTC. This encodes CASSLAGPYSYEQYF.

V gene TRBV29-1 combines with J gene TRBJ1-1, with TRBD1 as a possible D gene (5 bases). This CDR3 region has 10 residues. V dropped 2 bases and J dropped 13 bases, with 11 bases sitting between them. The germline V gene has CDR1 SQVTM and CDR2 ANQGSEA. The CDR3 region has the DNA TGCAGCGTTGAAACCAGGGAGGGTTTCTTT. Translated, it gives CSVETREGFF.

The V call is TRBV6-5, the J call TRBJ1-2; 7 bases are shared with TRBD1. Germline V gene lookup returns CDR1 MNHEY and CDR2 SVGAGI. Trimming at V came to 10 bases and at J to 0 bases, leaving 5 bases not matched to a gene. The CDR3 spans 13 residues. The CDR3 is CATQGTPNYGYTF. CDR3 nucleotide sequence: TGTGCCACACAGGGGACACCTAACTATGGCTACACCTTC.